This T cell receptor beta chain emerged from a study of blood T cell repertoires in COVID-19. At the level of the study: Samples of COVID-19 (acute and convalescent) were obtained from the United States, Italy and Spain. From T cells, B-cell-depleted T cells, or PBMCs came the material, which was cDNA or gDNA.

V trimming: 1 base; J trimming: 3 bases; junction bases outside the gene matches: 8. Germline CDR1 is GTSNPN and CDR2 is SVGIG (reference sequence). This CDR3 has 15 residues. Under the authors' procedure: Scientists estimated how many nucleated cells there were by amplifying reference gene primers. The repertoire was sequenced with immunoSEQ multiplex PCR; TCRdb's copy has only in-frame clones and lacks some. Clonal size and the V and J genes are those of that table, whereas D and trimming came from the DNA. The data contain 130,000 or so clones, less than 85% of them singletons. The sequence was collected from a woman of 80 years or more with acute or convalescent COVID-19. Sequenced: peripheral blood. The chain carries TRBV30 and TRBJ2-7, with 8 bases identical to TRBD1. The CDR3 DNA reads as TGTGCCTGGAGTGCTCCCGACAGGGGAATCTACGAGCAGTACTTC. It codes for CAWSAPDRGIYEQYF.